Shown below are 19 T cell receptor beta chains from a single sample sequenced in a study of response to subunit inactivated influenza vaccine. TCRdb reprocessed the RT-PCR reads via MiXCR and lists one record per CDR3 protein. The data contain hundreds of thousands of distinct CDR3 sequences, 11% of them singletons. In addition, the sample was reused for a study of T cells expressing NK-cell markers. As that study records: Production of TCR beta cDNA relied on 5'RACE template switching with UMIs.

Here the sequenced sample was PBMCs from blood, taken on the day of vaccination. These receptors were taken from a man aged 45-65 years who received an inactivated influenza vaccine.

This clonotype was seen many times. The V and J genes are TRBV5-1 and TRBJ2-1; D is tentatively TRBD1 or TRBD2 (5 bases each). The CDR3 has 16 residues. Germline V lookup: CDR1 SGHRS, CDR2 YFSETQ. The germline V and J ends were trimmed by 0 bases and 4 bases, with 14 bases remaining between them. The CDR3 DNA reads as TGCGCCAGCAGCTTGGAAGGACAAAGGAGGTACAATGAGCAGTTCTTC. Protein: CASSLEGQRRYNEQFF. The whole variable domain, filled in from reference TRBV5-1 and TRBJ2-1, reads KAGVTQTPRYLIKTRGQQVTLSCSPISGHRSVSWYQQTPGQGLQFLFEYFSETQRNKGNFPGRFSGRQFSNSRSEMNVSTLELGDSALYLCASSLEGQRRYNEQFFGPGTRLTVL.

This clonotype has at least ten counts. This rearrangement joins TRBV5-1 to TRBJ1-4; D perhaps matches TRBD1 (5 bases). Trimming removed 4 bases at V and 8 bases at J, with 15 bases between. CDR3 size: 14 residues. The germline gives CDR1 SGHRS, CDR2 YFSETQ. The CDR3 loop reads CASSRDRREEKLFF. The CDR3 bases are TGCGCCAGCAGCAGAGACAGACGCGAGGAAAAACTGTTTTTT.

The sample holds a few counts of this clonotype. The chain employs TRBV20-1 and TRBJ2-3; D could derive from TRBD1 or TRBD2 (7 bases each). The V end lost 6 bases, the J end lost 5 bases, and 21 bases lay between the germline ends. The CDR3 is 15 residues long. Germline CDR1 is DFQATT and CDR2 is SNEGSKA (reference sequence). The CDR3 nucleotides read TGCAGTGCCCCACCGCCCGCAGGGGGGGGAGATACGCAGTATTTT. Translated, it gives CSAPPPAGGGDTQYF.

This chain uses TRBV4-3 with TRBJ2-1, with 10 bases that match TRBD1. Germline lookup yields CDR1 LGHNA and CDR2 YSLEER. With V trimmed by 3 bases and J by 4 bases, 9 bases remained unmatched. CDR3 length: 17 residues. CDR3 amino acids: CASSHGGTGVPYNEQFF. For the CDR3, the DNA is TGCGCCAGCAGCCACGGAGGGACAGGGGTCCCATACAATGAGCAGTTCTTC.

The table lists this clonotype with a few counts. The gene calls are TRBV12-3 or TRBV12-4 and TRBJ2-5; D remains ambiguous. Trimming removed 3 bases from V and 5 bases from J, with 10 bases in between. The CDR3 totals 13 residues. For the CDR3, the DNA is TGTGCCAGCAGTTTTGCCAGTAGGGAGACCCAGTACTTC. Translating it yields CASSFASRETQYF.

This chain connects TRBV7-8 to TRBJ2-1; D is possibly TRBD1 (7 bases). The CDR3 spans 13 residues. In germline, CDR1 is SGHVS, CDR2 FQNEAQ. The ends were cut back, 4 bases at V and 10 bases at J, with 14 bases in the middle. CDR3 bases: TGTGCCAGCAGCTCCAGGGGGGTAGGCGAGCAGTTCTTC. It yields the protein CASSSRGVGEQFF. The variable domain in full, with the rest retrieved from reference TRBV7-8 and TRBJ2-1, is GAGVSQSPRYKVAKRGQDVALRCDPISGHVSLFWYQQALGQGPEFLTYFQNEAQLDKSGLPSDRFFAERPEGSVSTLKIQRTQQEDSAVYLCASSSRGVGEQFFGPGTRLTVL.

This clonotype was recorded at least ten times. This chain links TRBV12-3 or TRBV12-4 with TRBJ1-1, with 8 bases aligning to TRBD1. Trimming took 6 bases from V and 4 from J; bases not matched to a gene: 13. This CDR3 region has 16 residues. The DNA of the CDR3 is TGTGCCAGCAGACCAGGGGGCGCGTTTAGCAGCACTGAAGCTTTCTTT. It specifies CASRPGGAFSSTEAFF.

The V gene is TRBV21-1, the J gene TRBJ2-3. TRBV21-1 is a pseudogene segment. This CDR3 is built from 14 residues. The CDR3: CASSKWSQAKAQYF. The CDR3 coding sequence is TGTGCCAGCAGCAAATGGAGCCAGGCAAAGGCGCAGTATTTT.

This clonotype came up a few times. The chain carries TRBV7-7 and TRBJ2-3, with D possibly matching TRBD2 (5 bases). This CDR3 has 14 residues. The germline gives CDR1 SSHAT, CDR2 FNYEAQ (reference sequence). As DNA, the CDR3 is TGTGCTAGCGCTCCTGGACTGTCTTTAGATACGCAGTATTTT. Translated: CASAPGLSLDTQYF.

The rearrangement links TRBV10-3 to TRBJ1-6; 9 nucleotides align to TRBD1. The CDR3 loop spans 13 amino acids. Losses at the gene ends were 6 bases for V and 7 bases for J; bases not matched to a gene: 1. Germline V gene data show CDR1 as ENHRY and CDR2 as SYGVKD. The CDR3 loop reads CAIRGQGNSPLHF. CDR3 sequence (DNA): TGTGCCATCAGGGGACAGGGAAATTCACCCCTCCACTTT.

This clonotype was picked up many times. The V and J genes are TRBV9 and TRBJ2-1; 11 bases line up with TRBD2. Germline loops: CDR1 SGDLS, CDR2 YYNGEE. V dropped 5 bases and J dropped 7; count of bases not matched to a gene: 8. The CDR3 length is 15 residues. DNA of the CDR3: TGTGCCAGCAGTTACCTAGCGGGAGGTGGGAATGAGCAGTTCTTC. Residues: CASSYLAGGGNEQFF.

The chain employs TRBV28 and TRBJ2-2, with no clear D. This CDR3 is 15 amino acids long. CDR1 MDHEN and CDR2 SYDVKM come from the germline V gene. V lost 6 bases, J lost 2 bases, and 13 bases lay in between. CDR3 bases: TGTGCCAGCAGGGCTCTCCTTATAAACACCGGGGAGCTGTTTTTT. It is translated as CASRALLINTGELFF.

The V gene is TRBV18, the J gene TRBJ2-1; TRBD2 matches 9 bases. Germline assignment: CDR1 KGHSH and CDR2 LQKENI. The CDR3 is 17 amino acids. Trimming cost V 2 bases and J 4 bases; bases outside gene matches: 9. As DNA, the CDR3 is TGTGCCAGCTCACCAGCGGGAGGGTCCTTCTTGTACAATGAGCAGTTCTTC. This gives the protein CASSPAGGSFLYNEQFF.

This clonotype has more than one count but fewer than ten. The V call is TRBV3-1, the J call TRBJ1-2; D ambiguous. Germline V gene lookup returns CDR1 LGHDT and CDR2 YNNKEL (reference sequence). V lost 0 bases to trimming and J lost 7 bases, with 18 bases between them. The CDR3 spans 16 residues. CDR3 bases: TGTGCCAGCAGCCAAGATCCTGGGCTCGGGAAAGGTGGCTACACCTTC. It specifies CASSQDPGLGKGGYTF. The full variable domain, rest sourced from reference TRBV3-1 and TRBJ1-2, is DTAVSQTPKYLVTQMGNDKSIKCEQNLGHDTMYWYKQDSKKFLKIMFSYNNKELIINETVPNRFSPKSPDKAHLNLHINSLELGDSAVYFCASSQDPGLGKGGYTFGSGTRLTVV.

V gene TRBV6-2 or TRBV6-3 combines with J gene TRBJ2-5; D is tentatively TRBD1 or TRBD2 (6 bases each). CDR1 is MNHEY and CDR2 is SVGEGT in the germline V gene. The CDR3 runs to 14 residues. V was shortened by 6 bases and J by 7 bases, with 18 bases between the two germline ends. CDR3 residues: CASSSTGTPRTQYF. The CDR3 DNA reads TGTGCCAGCAGCTCCACAGGGACTCCTAGGACCCAGTACTTC.

The rearrangement links TRBV7-3 to TRBJ2-1, with TRBD2 identical over 9 bases. Per germline, CDR1 SGHTA and CDR2 FQGTGA. The CDR3 contains 16 residues. V shed 5 bases and J 7 bases; nucleotides not matched to a gene: 12. For the CDR3, the DNA is TGTGCCAGCAGCCTGATAGCGGGAGCGGGTAGGAATGAGCAGTTCTTC. Amino acid sequence: CASSLIAGAGRNEQFF.

In this sample, this clonotype turned up a few times. The J gene is TRBJ2-2, the V gene TRBV7-2, with 11 positions matching TRBD2. The CDR3 spans 16 residues. Germline V lookup: CDR1 SGHTA, CDR2 FQGNSA. The V segment lost 5 bases and the J segment 2 bases; nucleotides outside the gene matches: 4. The CDR3 protein is CASSKTSGGNTGELFF. The CDR3 DNA sequence: TGTGCCAGCAGCAAAACTAGCGGGGGCAACACCGGGGAGCTGTTTTTT.

This clonotype was observed many times. The chain combines TRBV29-1 with TRBJ2-7, with TRBD2 identical over 8 bases. The CDR3 runs 14 residues. After removal of 4 bases from V and 4 bases from J, the junction contained 9 bases not matched to a gene. The germline gives CDR1 SQVTM, CDR2 ANQGSEA. CDR3 region: CSVGAGGIRYEQYF. In DNA form, the CDR3 reads TGCAGCGTTGGGGCGGGAGGAATTCGGTACGAGCAGTACTTC.

The chain is built from TRBV7-2 and TRBJ2-2; 8 bases match TRBD2. V trimming: 1 base; J trimming: 1 base; junction bases outside the gene matches: 2. Germline assignment: CDR1 SGHTA and CDR2 FQGNSA. There are 16 residues in the CDR3. The CDR3 loop reads CASSLGSGRNTGELFF. As DNA, the CDR3 is TGTGCCAGCAGCTTAGGAAGCGGGAGGAACACCGGGGAGCTGTTTTTT. Full variable domain (missing parts from reference TRBV7-2 and TRBJ2-2): GAGVSQSPSNKVTEKGKDVELRCDPISGHTALYWYRQSLGQGLEFLIYFQGNSAPDKSGLPSDRFSAERTGGSVSTLTIQRTQQEDSAVYLCASSLGSGRNTGELFFGEGSRLTVL.